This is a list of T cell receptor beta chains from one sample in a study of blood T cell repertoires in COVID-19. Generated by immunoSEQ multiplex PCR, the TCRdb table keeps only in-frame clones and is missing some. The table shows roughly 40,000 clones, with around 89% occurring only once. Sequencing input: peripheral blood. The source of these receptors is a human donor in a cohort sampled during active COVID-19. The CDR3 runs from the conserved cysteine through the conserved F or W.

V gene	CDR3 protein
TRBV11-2	CASSLDYFSRETQYF
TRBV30	CAWTPGTGTYEQYF
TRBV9	CASSNRDREIGANVLTF
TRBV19	CASSSRLAGGTDTQYF
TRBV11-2	CASSRAYGDQETQYF
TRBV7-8	CASSLGRDRSYEQYF
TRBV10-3	CAISGGTEKLSYEQYF
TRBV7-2	CASSLNRGGLDTQYF
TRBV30	CAWNRPGTGTTEAFF
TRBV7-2	CASSAVPGTTEYF
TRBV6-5	CASKQNPARNTEAFF
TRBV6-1	CASSEANAGKGYTF
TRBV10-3	CAISVGQSNQPQHF
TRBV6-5	CASSAQETQYF
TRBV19	CASSSTGIYGYTF
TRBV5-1	CASSLLGQGFRKTDTQYF
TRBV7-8	CASSFGQGGEQFF
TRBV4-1	CASSRLDSVNQPQHF
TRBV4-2	CASSQAIQVSYGYTF
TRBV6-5	CASSPRTAGGGYTF
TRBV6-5	CASSSPGRAHEQYF
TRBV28	CASSSRGTGSNEKLFF
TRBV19	CASSRTSGSDYNEQFF
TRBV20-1	CSASPTGGIVNEQYF
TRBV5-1	CASSLQGIPTGELFF
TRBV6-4	CASSAAFSGSYNEQFF
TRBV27	CASSSITTRDREYGYTF
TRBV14	CASSTHITGDGYTF
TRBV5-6	CASSQRREQYF
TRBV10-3	CAISESAGSNQPQHF
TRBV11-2	CASSRPGQGYEQYF
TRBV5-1	CASSPGQGIYGYTF
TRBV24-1	CATSDQTGGVETQYF
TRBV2	CASRDSLGTEAFF
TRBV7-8	CASSLASQGAGEQYF
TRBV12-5	CASGFDRNTEAFF
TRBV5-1	CASSGTSGGSDTQYF
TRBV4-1	CASSQRITGSSYEQYF
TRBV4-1	CASSQLGTGGNTIYF
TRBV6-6	CASSKTSGGVTNTQYF
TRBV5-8	CASSLARPSTGPQHF
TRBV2	CASSEGTGTYEAFF
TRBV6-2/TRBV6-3	CASSYGGANEQYF
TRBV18	CASSPRQSSYNEQFF
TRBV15	CATSALGGGRTEAFF
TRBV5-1	CASSLAQGAGYEQYF
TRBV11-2	CASSLSTSGRAGLTGELFF
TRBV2	CASKDSLGTQYF
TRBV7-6	CASSPIPSAANTGELFF
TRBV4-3	CASSRKQGLEAFF
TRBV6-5	CASSYGANYGYTF
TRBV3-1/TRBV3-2	CASSQQGYEQYF